These 25 T cell receptor beta chains were all obtained from the same sample, sequenced in a study of blood T cell repertoires in COVID-19. Only in-frame clones appear in the TCRdb table, and some are missing; sequencing was by immunoSEQ multiplex PCR. The table records around 360,000 clones, 80% to 90% of them present only once. Sequencing was performed on peripheral blood. Receptor source: a woman aged 25 to 39 with COVID-19, enrolled during active disease.

This chain uses TRBV7-2 with TRBJ2-2; TRBD2 matches at 12 bases. Germline assignment: CDR1 SGHTA and CDR2 FQGNSA. The CDR3 is made up of 16 amino acids. The V and J ends lost 4 bases and 5 bases, in that order; junction bases with no gene match: 5. The CDR3: CASSSDGTSGTGELFF. The DNA of the CDR3 is TGTGCCAGCAGCTCAGACGGGACTAGCGGGACCGGGGAGCTGTTTTTT.

The chain couples TRBV12-3 or TRBV12-4 to TRBJ2-5, with D possibly being TRBD1 (6 bases). The CDR3 is 13 residues long. V was shortened by 5 bases and J by 5 bases, with 12 bases between the two germline ends. CDR3 bases: TGTGCCAGCAGTAACAGGGACACGGAGACCCAGTACTTC. This codes for CASSNRDTETQYF.

This chain connects TRBV19 to TRBJ1-2; 10 bases map to TRBD1. There are 13 residues in the CDR3. From germline, CDR1 is LNHDA and CDR2 SQIVND (reference sequence). J gave up 6 bases and V 4 bases, and 2 bases lay outside the gene matches. The DNA for the CDR3 is TGTGCCAGTAGTAGACAGGGGGCCAATGGCTACACCTTC. As protein: CASSRQGANGYTF.

The table lists this clone with a count of one. The rearrangement links TRBV5-1 to TRBJ2-7, with 10 bases that match TRBD1. The CDR3 covers 14 residues. V dropped 2 bases and J dropped 4; count of bases not matched to a gene: 3. Germline CDR1 SGHRS, CDR2 YFSETQ. In DNA, the CDR3 is TGCGCCAGCAGCTTCCGGGACAGGGGATACGAGCAGTACTTC. Its translation is CASSFRDRGYEQYF.

The rearrangement uses TRBV2 and TRBJ2-7, with 12 bases aligning to TRBD2. V was pared by 6 bases and J by 3 bases, with 12 bases of the junction left unmatched. Looked up from germline, CDR1 is SNHLY and CDR2 is FYNNEI. The length of the CDR3 is 17 residues. This chain's CDR3 is CASRVTSGRFPVYEQYF. In DNA, the CDR3 is TGTGCCAGCAGGGTAACTAGCGGGAGGTTCCCTGTCTACGAGCAGTACTTC.

The chain has TRBV3-1 (or the pseudogene TRBV3-2) and TRBJ2-5; TRBD2 aligns across 13 bases. J was trimmed by 4 bases and V by 0 bases; bases with no gene match: 14. The CDR3 totals 20 residues. The germline V gene encodes CDR1 LGHDT and CDR2 YNNKEL (reference sequence). CDR3 DNA: TGTGCCAGCAGCCAAGACATAAAACGACTAGCGGGAGGTTTTGGAGAGACCCAGTACTTC. The encoded protein is CASSQDIKRLAGGFGETQYF.

V usage is TRBV10-3 and J usage is TRBJ2-7; 10 bases align to TRBD2. This CDR3 contains 15 residues. Germline V gene lookup returns CDR1 ENHRY and CDR2 SYGVKD. Germline trimming cut 6 bases from V and 3 bases from J; bases unmatched to any gene: 8. The CDR3 reads CAIRNVLAGVYEQYF. CDR3 DNA sequence: TGTGCCATCAGGAACGTTCTAGCGGGGGTCTACGAGCAGTACTTC.

This clone is a singleton in its sample. The DNA of the CDR3 is TGCAGTGCTAGAGTAGGAGGTGAGCAGTACTTC. Translated, it gives CSARVGGEQYF. The chain employs TRBV20-1 and TRBJ2-7, with D possibly being TRBD2 (5 bases). The CDR3 covers 11 residues. V dropped 1 base and J dropped 7 bases, with 8 bases sitting between them. CDR1 and CDR2 (germline): DFQATT, SNEGSKA (reference sequence).

V usage is TRBV5-4 and J usage is TRBJ2-7; TRBD2 might be the D (5 bases). The germline CDR1 and CDR2 sequences are SGHNT and YYREEE (reference sequence). This CDR3 contains 16 residues. V dropped 0 bases and J dropped 2 bases, with 15 bases sitting between them. The CDR3 sequence is CASSLAPSGVAYEQYF. The DNA for the CDR3 is TGTGCCAGCAGCTTGGCACCTTCCGGGGTAGCCTACGAGCAGTACTTC.

This chain links TRBV5-4 with TRBJ1-1; TRBD1 matches 7 bases. CDR3 length: 14 residues. Germline-derived CDR1 and CDR2 are SGHNT and YYREEE (reference sequence). With 6 bases clipped from V and 0 bases from J, the junction kept 5 bases outside the gene matches. CDR3 sequence reads: CASTRTGMNTEAFF. CDR3 in DNA: TGTGCCAGCACCCGGACAGGCATGAACACTGAAGCTTTCTTT. The variable domain in full, with the rest retrieved from reference TRBV5-4 and TRBJ1-1, is ETGVTQSPTHLIKTRGQQVTLRCSSQSGHNTVSWYQQALGQGPQFIFQYYREEENGRGNFPPRFSGLQFPNYSSELNVNALELDDSALYLCASTRTGMNTEAFFGQGTRLTVV.

The gene calls are TRBV10-2 and TRBJ2-1; 14 bases match TRBD2. The CDR3 is made up of 15 amino acids. Losses at the gene ends were 4 bases for V and 4 bases for J; bases not matched to a gene: 0. Germline CDR1 WSHSY, CDR2 SAAADI. Here the CDR3 reads CASSGTSGRYNEQFF. CDR3 nucleotides: TGCGCCAGCAGTGGGACTAGCGGGAGGTACAATGAGCAGTTCTTC.

The rearrangement uses TRBV3-1 (or the pseudogene TRBV3-2) and TRBJ2-3; D might be TRBD2 (6 bases). CDR1 is LGHDT, CDR2 YNNKEL, per germline (reference sequence). Trimming took off 4 bases at V and 2 bases at J, with 13 bases between the two ends. This CDR3 is built from 15 residues. CDR3 protein: CASSPGTPFTDTQYF. For the CDR3, the DNA is TGTGCCAGCAGCCCCGGGACTCCATTCACAGATACGCAGTATTTT.

This clone was observed a handful of times. The V and J genes are TRBV30 and TRBJ1-3; D is perhaps TRBD1 (5 bases). V was shortened by 5 bases and J by 4 bases, with 24 bases between the two germline ends. Germline V gives CDR1 GTSNPN, CDR2 SVGIG (reference sequence). The CDR3 runs 17 residues. Here the CDR3 reads CAWARRGGGPAGNTIYF. For the CDR3, the DNA is TGTGCCTGGGCGAGGCGGGGCGGAGGACCTGCCGGAAACACCATATATTTT.

V is TRBV27 and J is TRBJ2-1, with 13 bases lining up with TRBD2. V dropped 4 bases and J dropped 6; count of bases not matched to a gene: 3. The CDR3 totals 15 residues. Germline V gene lookup returns CDR1 MNHEY and CDR2 SMNVEV (reference sequence). CDR3 amino acids: CASSSRLAGGNEQFF. DNA for the CDR3: TGTGCCAGCAGTTCCCGACTAGCGGGGGGCAATGAGCAGTTCTTC.

The J gene is TRBJ1-4, the V gene TRBV19, with 8 bases that match TRBD1. This CDR3 has 13 amino acids. From germline, CDR1 is LNHDA and CDR2 SQIVND (reference sequence). V shed 5 bases and J 13 bases; nucleotides not matched to a gene: 9. The CDR3: CASSPRQGMRLFF. For the CDR3, the DNA is TGTGCCAGTAGTCCGCGACAGGGGATGAGACTGTTTTTT.

The chain combines TRBV9 with TRBJ1-5; TRBD1 agrees at 8 bases. The germline gives CDR1 SGDLS, CDR2 YYNGEE. V was pared by 2 bases and J by 4 bases, with 5 bases of the junction left unmatched. The CDR3 sequence is 15 residues long. CDR3 residues: CASSVSGGPNQPQHF. In DNA form, the CDR3 reads TGTGCCAGCAGCGTCTCAGGGGGCCCGAATCAGCCCCAGCATTTT.

This clone is a singleton in its sample. V is TRBV7-2 and J is TRBJ2-3, with D unclear. Germline values: CDR1 SGHTA, CDR2 FQGNSA. Trimming shortened V by 7 bases and J by 4 bases, and 15 bases separated the two germline ends. CDR3 length equals 14 residues. The CDR3 sequence is CASTFGVASDTQYF. CDR3 nucleotide sequence: TGTGCCAGCACCTTTGGAGTAGCTTCAGATACGCAGTATTTT.

The chain joins TRBV6-4 to TRBJ2-3; 7 bases are shared with TRBD1. Trimming removed 1 base from V and 4 bases from J; junction bases left unmatched: 2. The CDR3 contains 14 residues. Germline V gene lookup returns CDR1 MRHNA and CDR2 SNTAGT. The CDR3 coding sequence is TGTGCCAGCAGTGACTTACAGGGGCCAGATACGCAGTATTTT. This codes for CASSDLQGPDTQYF.

The chain carries TRBV27 and TRBJ2-5; 9 bases agree with TRBD2. The CDR3 loop spans 16 amino acids. The trim removed 5 bases at V and 1 base at J, leaving 8 bases unmatched. Germline V gives CDR1 MNHEY, CDR2 SMNVEV (reference sequence). CDR3 nucleotide sequence: TGTGCCAGCAGTCCCTCACTAGCGGGCCTCCAAGAGACCCAGTACTTC. It yields the protein CASSPSLAGLQETQYF.

The gene calls are TRBV11-1 and TRBJ2-5, with 7 positions matching TRBD2. Germline CDR1 is SGHAT and CDR2 is FQDESV (reference sequence). V lost 1 base, J lost 4 bases, and 3 bases stayed unmatched. This CDR3 region has 14 residues. For the CDR3, the DNA is TGTGCCAGCAGCTTAGGCGGGAGAGGAGAGACCCAGTACTTC. Its translation is CASSLGGRGETQYF.

The chain has TRBV27 and TRBJ2-7, with 8 positions matching TRBD1. The ends lost 7 bases at V and 6 bases at J; junction bases unmatched: 8. Per the germline V gene, CDR1 is MNHEY and CDR2 is SMNVEV (reference sequence). The CDR3 runs to 13 residues. CDR3 nucleotides: TGTGCCAGCAAGAGGCAGGGGGCGCCCGAGCAGTACTTC. Translated: CASKRQGAPEQYF.

On this clone itself: Within the sample, other DNA sequences also encode this same CDR3. The chain couples TRBV7-2 to TRBJ2-1; 7 nucleotides match TRBD1. The CDR3 runs 13 residues. Germline-derived CDR1 and CDR2 are SGHTA and FQGNSA. V was clipped by 1 base and J by 6 bases; unmatched bases: 0. In DNA form, the CDR3 reads TGTGCCAGCAGCTTAGACAGGGGCAATGAGCAGTTCTTC. Translating gives CASSLDRGNEQFF. The full variable domain, rest sourced from reference TRBV7-2 and TRBJ2-1, is GAGVSQSPSNKVTEKGKDVELRCDPISGHTALYWYRQSLGQGLEFLIYFQGNSAPDKSGLPSDRFSAERTGGSVSTLTIQRTQQEDSAVYLCASSLDRGNEQFFGPGTRLTVL.

The gene calls are TRBV19 and TRBJ2-5, with a weak D call TRBD2 (6 bases). There are 16 residues in the CDR3. Trimming removed 3 bases from V and 3 bases from J, with 17 bases in between. Looked up from germline, CDR1 is LNHDA and CDR2 is SQIVND (reference sequence). CDR3 DNA: TGTGCCAGTAGTATCACCCGGGACTCCTTAGAAGAGACCCAGTACTTC. This codes for CASSITRDSLEETQYF.

In this sample, this clone turned up once. The chain carries TRBV30 and TRBJ1-4, with D perhaps TRBD1 (5 bases). This CDR3 has 14 amino acids. Germline values: CDR1 GTSNPN, CDR2 SVGIG (reference sequence). V was pared by 0 bases and J by 3 bases, with 8 bases between. Here the CDR3 DNA reads TGTGCCTGGAGTGTGGAGGGGCCTAATGAAAAACTGTTTTTT. Encoded protein: CAWSVEGPNEKLFF.

The chain carries TRBV2 and TRBJ2-1; a possible D gene is TRBD2 (6 bases). Germline V gives CDR1 SNHLY, CDR2 FYNNEI. This CDR3 is 13 amino acids long. The V end was cut by 7 bases, the J end by 14 bases, with 21 bases between. CDR3: CASKKEGQAGKFF. DNA for the CDR3: TGTGCCAGCAAAAAGGAGGGGCAGGCGGGAAAGTTCTTC.